This TCR beta chain was recorded in a study of T cell changes during pregnancy in multiple sclerosis. Deletions cut 0 bases from V and 2 bases from J, with 9 bases between. CDR1 SGHKS and CDR2 YYEKEE come from the germline V gene (reference sequence). The CDR3 has 14 amino acids. Sequencing used immunoSEQ multiplex PCR; TCRdb keeps in-frame clones, though not all of them. Of some 40,000 clones in the sample, approximately 91% were seen once. This rearrangement joins TRBV5-5 to TRBJ2-7; TRBD2 might be the D (6 bases). This sequence originates from a female donor in good health, enrolled as a control in a pregnancy study. Material: CD4+ T cells from peripheral blood mononuclear cells, obtained in the third trimester of pregnancy. Written as DNA, the CDR3 is TGTGCCAGCAGCTTGGGGACGGGGGCCTACGAGCAGTACTTC. Protein sequence: CASSLGTGAYEQYF.